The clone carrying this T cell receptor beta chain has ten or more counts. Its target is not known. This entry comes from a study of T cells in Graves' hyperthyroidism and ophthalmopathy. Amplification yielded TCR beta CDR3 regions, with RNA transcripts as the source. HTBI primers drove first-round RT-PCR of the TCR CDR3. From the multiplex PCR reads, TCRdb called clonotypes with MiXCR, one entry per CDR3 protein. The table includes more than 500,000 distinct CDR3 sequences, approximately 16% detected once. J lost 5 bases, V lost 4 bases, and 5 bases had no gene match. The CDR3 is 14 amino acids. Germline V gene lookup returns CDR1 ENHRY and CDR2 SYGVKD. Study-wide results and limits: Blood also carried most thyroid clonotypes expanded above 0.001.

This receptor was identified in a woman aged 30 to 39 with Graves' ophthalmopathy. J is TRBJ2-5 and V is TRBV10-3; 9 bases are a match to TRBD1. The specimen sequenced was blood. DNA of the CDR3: TGTGCCATCAGTGCGGGACAGGGAGGGGAGACCCAGTACTTC. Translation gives CAISAGQGGETQYF.